These T cell receptor beta chains were read from a single sample in a study of blood T cell repertoires in COVID-19. Using immunoSEQ multiplex PCR, the repertoire was profiled, and TCRdb retains in-frame clones only, with some absent. The sample holds some 87,000 clones; 75% to 90% are singletons and the top ten take more than 3%. Sequencing input: peripheral blood. The receptor source for this set is a woman in her 70s with acute or convalescent COVID-19. Both conserved end residues are part of each CDR3. The D gene is left open where the match is weak. For some rows the clone size is stated as once, few or many, or as a class when expanded; others skip it.

TRBJ1-5	.	.	TRBV19	TGTGCCAGTAGTATGGGAGGGGTGTCTGGGCATTTT	CASSMGGVSGHF
TRBJ1-5	.	.	TRBV19	TGTGCCAGTAGTATAGGGGGGGGCCTGGGTCAGCCCCAGCATTTT	CASSIGGGLGQPQHF
TRBJ1-6	.	.	TRBV6-5	TGTGCCAGCATGCCGGGGACAACGAAAAATTCACCCCTCCACTTT	CASMPGTTKNSPLHF
TRBJ1-2	.	.	TRBV5-1	TGCGCCAGCAGCTTGGAAGGGGTAGGTGGCTACACCTTC	CASSLEGVGGYTF
TRBJ2-2	TRBD2	.	TRBV5-1	TGCGCCAGCAGCGCCGCGGGGGAGACCGGGGAGCTGTTTTTT	CASSAAGETGELFF
TRBJ1-5	.	.	TRBV19	TGTGCCAGTAGTTCCACCGCGGGGGGTAGTGTTGGACAGCCCCAGCATTTT	CASSSTAGGSVGQPQHF
TRBJ2-2	.	.	TRBV3-1/TRBV3-2	TGTGCCAGCAGCCAAGGTTCCGGGGGTGCCGGGGAGCTGTTTTTT	CASSQGSGGAGELFF
TRBJ2-2	TRBD2	.	TRBV19	TGTGCCAGTAGTACCGGGACTAGAACCGGGGAGCTGTTTTTT	CASSTGTRTGELFF
TRBJ1-2	.	.	TRBV28	TGTGGATCTAAGGCGGGGGCAGGTGGCTACACCTTC	CGSKAGAGGYTF
TRBJ2-5	TRBD2	.	TRBV14	TGTGCCAGCAGCCCCCGTTTGCTAGCGGGAGTTGGGCAAGAGACCCAGTACTTC	CASSPRLLAGVGQETQYF
TRBJ1-1	.	once	TRBV18	TGTGCCAGCTCACCAGTAGGGGTGGATAACACTGAAGCTTTCTTT	CASSPVGVDNTEAFF
TRBJ1-3	.	.	TRBV19	TGTGCCAGTAGCAGGGGCCTCGGCACTGGAAACACCATATATTTT	CASSRGLGTGNTIYF
TRBJ1-4	.	.	TRBV28	TGTGCCAGCAGCCGCGCAGGGTTGGACGGGAGGGAAAAACTGTTTTTT	CASSRAGLDGREKLFF
TRBJ1-3	.	.	TRBV29-1	TGCAGCGTTGACGGCTCTGGAAACACCATATATTTT	CSVDGSGNTIYF
TRBJ1-5	TRBD1	few	TRBV16	TGTGCCAGCAGCTACGGACAGGGGCGAACTATTAGCAATCAGCCCCAGCATTTT	CASSYGQGRTISNQPQHF
TRBJ1-6	.	.	TRBV19	TGTGCCAGTAGTACAGGACGGGGATCACCCCTCCACTTT	CASSTGRGSPLHF
TRBJ1-3	.	.	TRBV18	TGTGCCAGCTCACCAATAACAGGGTCTGGAAACACCATATATTTT	CASSPITGSGNTIYF
TRBJ2-7	.	.	TRBV21-1	TGTGCCAGCAGCAATAGCGGGAGGAGCTACGAGCAGTACTTC	CASSNSGRSYEQYF
TRBJ2-5	TRBD1	.	TRBV18	TGTGCCAGCTCACCGGACAGGACCTTTCAAGAGACCCAGTACTTC	CASSPDRTFQETQYF
TRBJ2-3	.	.	TRBV3-1/TRBV3-2	TGTGCCAGCAGCCAAGCCGGAGGCAGAACGCAGTATTTT	CASSQAGGRTQYF
TRBJ1-6	TRBD1	.	TRBV6-5	TGTGCCAGCAGTCTAGGGACAGGAGTTTACTCACCCCTCCACTTT	CASSLGTGVYSPLHF
TRBJ2-2	TRBD1	few	TRBV6-6	TGTGCCAGCAGTTCGGACAGGGGGCTTGGGGAGCTGTTTTTT	CASSSDRGLGELFF
TRBJ2-4	TRBD2	once	TRBV19	TGTGCCAGTAGTATAGATCCGGGTTCTAGCGGGAGTCTAGCCAAAAACATTCAGTACTTC	CASSIDPGSSGSLAKNIQYF
TRBJ2-7	TRBD2	.	TRBV2	TGTGCCAGCAGGTCAGCGGGAGGGCCTAGGTACGAGCAGTACTTC	CASRSAGGPRYEQYF